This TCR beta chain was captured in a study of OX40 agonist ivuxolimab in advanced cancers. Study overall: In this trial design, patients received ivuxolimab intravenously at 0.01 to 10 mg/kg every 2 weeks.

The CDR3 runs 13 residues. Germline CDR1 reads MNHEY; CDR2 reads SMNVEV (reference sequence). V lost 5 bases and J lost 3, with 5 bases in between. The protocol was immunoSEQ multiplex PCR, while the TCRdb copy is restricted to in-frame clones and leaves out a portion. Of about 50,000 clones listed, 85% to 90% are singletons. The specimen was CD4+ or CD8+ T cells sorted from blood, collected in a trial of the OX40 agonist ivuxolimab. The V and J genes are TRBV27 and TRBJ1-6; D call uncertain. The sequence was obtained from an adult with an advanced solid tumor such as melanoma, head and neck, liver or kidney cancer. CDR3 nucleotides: TGTGCCAGCAGTCGGAACTATAATTCACCCCTCCACTTT. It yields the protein CASSRNYNSPLHF.